The 17 T cell receptor beta chains presented below share a single source sample, sequenced in a study of vaccination effects on CD4 cells after COVID-19. Profiling relied on immunoSEQ multiplex PCR, and the TCRdb table lists in-frame clones only, not all of them. The sample consists of around 35,000 clones, 60% to 75% of them appearing once. The antigens of these receptors remain unknown. Having been cultured for about ten days, the cells underwent CD4+ T cell isolation. The specimen comprised CD4+ T cells from PBMCs cultured without peptide, sampled before COVID-19 vaccination. The source of these receptors is a human donor who received a COVID-19 vaccine.

The genes are TRBV5-4 and TRBJ1-1, with 7 bases identical to TRBD1. Germline trimming cut 4 bases from V and 3 bases from J; bases unmatched to any gene: 6. Germline V gives CDR1 SGHNT, CDR2 YYREEE (reference sequence). The CDR3 loop spans 14 amino acids. As DNA, the CDR3 is TGTGCCAGCAGCCCAGGGGGTAGGGACACTGAAGCTTTCTTT. This gives the protein CASSPGGRDTEAFF.

This chain connects TRBV2 to TRBJ1-5; D gene uncertain. The germline V gene has CDR1 SNHLY and CDR2 FYNNEI. Between the trimmed V and J ends, which lost 3 bases and 2 bases, there was a span of 17 bases. The CDR3 totals 17 residues. CDR3 protein: CASSDLGWAGGNQPQHF. CDR3 nucleotides: TGTGCCAGCAGTGACCTAGGTTGGGCAGGCGGCAATCAGCCCCAGCATTTT. Full variable domain (missing parts from reference TRBV2 and TRBJ1-5): EPEVTQTPSHQVTQMGQEVILRCVPISNHLYFYWYRQILGQKVEFLVSFYNNEISEKSEIFDDQFSVERPDGSNFTLKIRSTKLEDSAMYFCASSDLGWAGGNQPQHFGDGTRLSIL.

The chain recombines TRBV7-2 with TRBJ1-5; D possibly corresponds to TRBD1 (5 bases). V lost 6 bases, J lost 1 base, and 13 bases lay in between. Germline lookup yields CDR1 SGHTA and CDR2 FQGNSA. This CDR3 spans 15 amino acids. The CDR3 spells CASSSRVGSNQPQHF. Here the CDR3 DNA reads TGTGCCAGCAGTTCCAGGGTAGGAAGCAATCAGCCCCAGCATTTT.

V gene TRBV3-1 (or the pseudogene TRBV3-2) combines with J gene TRBJ2-7; D unclear. The CDR3 is 16 amino acids. V lost 1 base and J 0 bases, leaving 13 bases between the germline ends. CDR1 is LGHDT and CDR2 is YNNKEL in the germline V gene (reference sequence). CDR3 sequence reads: CASSQAGRVPSYEQYF. The CDR3 bases are TGTGCCAGCAGCCAAGCCGGAAGGGTGCCCTCCTACGAGCAGTACTTC.

The chain couples TRBV3-1 (or the pseudogene TRBV3-2) to TRBJ2-5; 11 positions agree with TRBD2. Germline-derived CDR1 and CDR2 are LGHDT and YNNKEL (reference sequence). With V trimmed by 2 bases and J by 12 bases, 17 bases remained unmatched. The CDR3 is 17 amino acids. DNA for the CDR3: TGTGCCAGCAGCCAATTGTTAGCGGGAGGGCCCTCCTCCCTCAAGTACTTC. This translates into CASSQLLAGGPSSLKYF.

This clone was seen more than once but under ten times. The V gene is TRBV3-1 (or the pseudogene TRBV3-2), the J gene TRBJ1-2; D gene unclear. V lost 4 bases and J 3 bases, leaving 9 bases between the germline ends. From germline, CDR1 is LGHDT and CDR2 YNNKEL (reference sequence). CDR3 length: 13 amino acids. The CDR3 coding sequence is TGTGCCAGCAGCCGACGGGAGGACTATGGCTACACCTTC. This translates into CASSRREDYGYTF.

The chain is built from TRBV6-5 and TRBJ1-1; a possible D gene is TRBD1 (5 bases). Germline values: CDR1 MNHEY, CDR2 SVGAGI. The CDR3 is 13 amino acids. The V gene lost 7 bases and the J gene lost 1 base, with 10 bases spanning the gap. CDR3 bases: TGTGCCAGCACCAACGACAGGAACACTGAAGCTTTCTTT. This translates into CASTNDRNTEAFF.

The rearrangement links TRBV28 to TRBJ1-5; D is unclear. The CDR3 runs to 13 residues. Germline values: CDR1 MDHEN, CDR2 SYDVKM. V dropped 10 bases and J dropped 7 bases, with 17 bases sitting between them. The CDR3 region has the DNA TGTGCCACCCTGTTTGGCACGGGACAGCCCCAGCATTTT. Translating gives CATLFGTGQPQHF.

The chain links TRBV2 to TRBJ2-4; 13 bases line up with TRBD2. Germline V CDR1 and CDR2: SNHLY, FYNNEI. V dropped 7 bases and J dropped 5; count of bases not matched to a gene: 5. The length of the CDR3 is 15 residues. In DNA form, the CDR3 reads TGTGCCAGCAAGTACGGGACTAGCGGGGAAAACATTCAGTACTTC. It codes for CASKYGTSGENIQYF.

This sequence joins TRBV5-1 and TRBJ2-2, with D possibly being TRBD1 (5 bases). The V gene's germline CDR1 is SGHRS and CDR2 YFSETQ. The CDR3 has 14 residues. Trimming removed 6 bases from V and 2 bases from J, with 11 bases in between. The CDR3 DNA follows: TGCGCCAGCAAGGTCAGGGATAACACCGGGGAGCTGTTTTTT. Protein sequence: CASKVRDNTGELFF. Using reference TRBV5-1 and TRBJ2-2 for the parts outside the CDR3, the full variable domain is KAGVTQTPRYLIKTRGQQVTLSCSPISGHRSVSWYQQTPGQGLQFLFEYFSETQRNKGNFPGRFSGRQFSNSRSEMNVSTLELGDSALYLCASKVRDNTGELFFGEGSRLTVL.

This sequence joins TRBV7-2 and TRBJ1-4, with D possibly TRBD1 on 6 matching bases. CDR1 SGHTA and CDR2 FQGNSA come from the germline V gene. The CDR3 spans 14 residues. V lost 5 bases and J lost 8, with 15 bases in between. The CDR3 region is CASSQGYVGEKLFF. The CDR3 DNA reads TGTGCCAGCAGCCAGGGGTATGTTGGAGAAAAACTGTTTTTT.

This chain links TRBV3-1 (or the pseudogene TRBV3-2) with TRBJ2-3; TRBD2 is a possible D gene (6 bases). V was clipped by 1 base and J by 3 bases, with 8 bases between them. Germline loops: CDR1 LGHDT, CDR2 YNNKEL (reference sequence). The CDR3 extends over 14 amino acids. In DNA, the CDR3 is TGTGCCAGCAGCCAAGCGGGGGAAACAGATACGCAGTATTTT. As protein: CASSQAGETDTQYF.

There are a few counts of this clone. The V call is TRBV30, the J call TRBJ1-4; no clear D. V was shortened by 2 bases and J by 7 bases, with 14 bases between the two germline ends. Germline loops: CDR1 GTSNPN, CDR2 SVGIG (reference sequence). The length of the CDR3 is 14 residues. The CDR3 bases are TGTGCCTGGAGTACAACAACGAAGGGTGAAAAACTGTTTTTT. It is translated as CAWSTTTKGEKLFF.

This clone was seen a handful of times. The rearrangement joins TRBV18 to TRBJ2-2; D gene uncertain. The CDR3 contains 17 residues. CDR1 is KGHSH and CDR2 is LQKENI in the germline V gene. V shed 2 bases and J shed 0 bases, with 13 bases lying between them. CDR3 in amino acids: CASSPRSGVPNTGELFF. Written as DNA, the CDR3 is TGTGCCAGCTCACCAAGGTCTGGTGTACCGAACACCGGGGAGCTGTTTTTT.

The chain joins TRBV9 to TRBJ2-1, with a weak D call TRBD1 (6 bases). Germline-derived CDR1 and CDR2 are SGDLS and YYNGEE. There are 15 residues in the CDR3. Trimming pared 3 bases from V and 9 bases from J, leaving 19 bases between. The CDR3 sequence: CASSASTSGASEQFF. In nucleotides, the CDR3 is TGTGCCAGCAGCGCAAGTACATCAGGGGCGAGTGAGCAGTTCTTC. Combining the CDR3 with reference TRBV9 and TRBJ2-1 gives the whole variable domain DSGVTQTPKHLITATGQRVTLRCSPRSGDLSVYWYQQSLDQGLQFLIQYYNGEERAKGNILERFSAQQFPDLHSELNLSSLELGDSALYFCASSASTSGASEQFFGPGTRLTVL.

The chain uses TRBV4-1 and TRBJ1-2; 7 positions match TRBD1. J lost 4 bases, V lost 8 bases, and 10 bases had no gene match. This CDR3 spans 14 amino acids. CDR1 and CDR2 (germline): MGHRA, YSYEKL. The CDR3 bases are TGCGCCAGCTCCGGGACAGATAATTTCTATGGCTACACCTTC. This translates into CASSGTDNFYGYTF.

This chain links TRBV19 with TRBJ1-2; a weak D match, TRBD1 (6 bases). This CDR3 has 16 amino acids. Germline loops: CDR1 LNHDA, CDR2 SQIVND (reference sequence). V dropped 5 bases and J dropped 8 bases, with 24 bases sitting between them. CDR3 region: CASSPLFYREGGGYTF. The CDR3 DNA reads TGTGCCAGTAGTCCCCTATTTTACAGGGAAGGAGGGGGCTACACCTTC.